A selection of T cell receptor beta chains follows, all from one sample in a study of OX40 agonist ivuxolimab in advanced cancers. Sequencing used immunoSEQ multiplex PCR; TCRdb keeps in-frame clones, though not all of them. Altogether around 50,000 clones are present, over 75% being singletons, with the ten largest covering less than 0.75%. Sequenced here: CD4+ or CD8+ T cells sorted from blood, sampled in a trial of the OX40 agonist ivuxolimab. The receptor source for this set is an adult with an advanced solid tumor such as melanoma, head and neck, liver or kidney cancer. Each CDR3 is given with its conserved first and last residue. The D gene is left open where the match is weak. The listing skips clone size in some rows; elsewhere it reads once, few, many or a size class.

cdr3_nt cdr3_aa v_call clone_size j_call d_call
TGCGCCAGCAGCGCCCCCGACAGCACCTTAGCCAAAAACATTCAGTACTTC CASSAPDSTLAKNIQYF TRBV5-1 - TRBJ2-4 -
TGCAGTGCTAGACTAGCATACGAGCAGTACTTC CSARLAYEQYF TRBV20-1 - TRBJ2-7 -
TGTGCCAGCAGCCAAAGCCGCTCCTACAATGAGCAGTTCTTC CASSQSRSYNEQFF TRBV7-9 once TRBJ2-1 -
TGTGCCAGCTCCCCCTCACAGGATCACTATGGCTACACCTTC CASSPSQDHYGYTF TRBV18 - TRBJ1-2 -
TGTGCCAGCTCGGAGGGCTTCTACAATGAGCAGTTCTTC CASSEGFYNEQFF TRBV11-2 - TRBJ2-1 -
TGTGCCAGCAGTTCGCAGGGATCCCAAGAGACCCAGTACTTC CASSSQGSQETQYF TRBV27 - TRBJ2-5 -
TGCGCCAGCAGCTTGCAGCCGGTCGTGGGGCTATCTGGCTACACCTTC CASSLQPVVGLSGYTF TRBV5-1 - TRBJ1-2 -
TGTGCCAGCCTCGCGGTCTACGAGCAGTACTTC CASLAVYEQYF TRBV11-2 - TRBJ2-7 -
TGTGCCAGCAGTTATAACCAGGCTGGAGACAATGAGCAGTTCTTC CASSYNQAGDNEQFF TRBV6-5 - TRBJ2-1 -
TGTGCCAGCAGCCTTTTCACGGCTGGGGCCAACGTCCTGACTTTC CASSLFTAGANVLTF TRBV11-2 once TRBJ2-6 -
TGTGCCAGCAGCTTGCTCGGGAGGGCCGGGTATAGGAATGAGCAGTTCTTC CASSLLGRAGYRNEQFF TRBV7-9 once TRBJ2-1 TRBD2
TGTGCCTGGATGCCGCTCTACAGGGGGCTTAACACTGAAGCTTTCTTT CAWMPLYRGLNTEAFF TRBV30 - TRBJ1-1 TRBD1
TGCGCCAGCAGCGGCAAACAGGGGATTTACTACGAGCAGTACTTC CASSGKQGIYYEQYF TRBV5-1 once TRBJ2-7 TRBD1
TGTGCCAGCAGCATGAACCTGACAGGCACATCTTCGAATCAGCCCCAGCATTTT CASSMNLTGTSSNQPQHF TRBV21-1 once TRBJ1-5 -
TGTGCCAGCAGCTTAGTTCCGACAGGGGGCCAAGAGACCCAGTACTTC CASSLVPTGGQETQYF TRBV7-2 - TRBJ2-5 TRBD1
TGTGCCAGCAGTTTACGCCGACTAGTTCCCGGGGAGCTGTTTTTT CASSLRRLVPGELFF TRBV28 - TRBJ2-2 -
TGTGCTAGTGGTTTGGATGACAGGGTCTACAATGAGCAGTTCTTC CASGLDDRVYNEQFF TRBV12-5 - TRBJ2-1 TRBD1
TGTGCCATCAGAGAGGGAGAGGTCTACAATGAGCAGTTCTTC CAIREGEVYNEQFF TRBV10-3 - TRBJ2-1 -
TGTGCCAGTAGTCCGCGGGTAGCGGGAGGGCGGGTTACGCAGTATTTT CASSPRVAGGRVTQYF TRBV19 - TRBJ2-3 TRBD2
TGTGCCACCAGCAGGTGGCAAGAGACCCAGTACTTC CATSRWQETQYF TRBV15 - TRBJ2-5 -
TGCGCCAGCAGCTTGGAGGGACAGTCTATTTCACCCCTCCACTTT CASSLEGQSISPLHF TRBV5-1 - TRBJ1-6 TRBD1
TGTGCCAGCAGAACCGGGACAGGTGTTACCGGGGAGCTGTTTTTT CASRTGTGVTGELFF TRBV28 - TRBJ2-2 TRBD1
TGTGCCAGTAGTCCGAGAGGGATCGGAGTAAACTACAATGAGCAGTTCTTC CASSPRGIGVNYNEQFF TRBV19 few TRBJ2-1 -
TGTGCCACCAGCAGGTCTAGCTCCTACGAGCAGTACTTC CATSRSSSYEQYF TRBV15 - TRBJ2-7 -
TGTGCCAGCAGGCCCGGGGTGGATGAAGCTTTCTTT CASRPGVDEAFF TRBV7-9 once TRBJ1-1 -
TGTGCCAGCAGTTATCTCGGGGTTAATTCACCCCTCCACTTT CASSYLGVNSPLHF TRBV6-1 few TRBJ1-6 -
TGTGCCAGCAGTACCCCCGCAGGTAGACACGAGCAGTACTTC CASSTPAGRHEQYF TRBV28 - TRBJ2-7 -
TGTGCCAGCAGCTTAGGGCTAGCGGGAGGGGAGACCCAGTACTTC CASSLGLAGGETQYF TRBV7-2 - TRBJ2-5 TRBD2
TGCGCCAGCAGCCAGGGACTAGACACCGGGGAGCTGTTTTTT CASSQGLDTGELFF TRBV5-1 once TRBJ2-2 TRBD2
TGTGCCTGGAGTTACAGGACAGATACGCAGTATTTT CAWSYRTDTQYF TRBV30 few TRBJ2-3 -
TGTGCCAGTAGAAAGGGGAAGGGTGAAAAACTGTTTTTT CASRKGKGEKLFF TRBV19 - TRBJ1-4 -
TGTGCCAGCAGCTCCGACAGGGGATCAGAAAAACTGTTTTTT CASSSDRGSEKLFF TRBV7-9 - TRBJ1-4 TRBD1
TGTGCCAGCTCAATCACCGCAGGAGATACGCAGTATTTT CASSITAGDTQYF TRBV18 - TRBJ2-3 -
TGTGCCAGCGCACGGGGGACAGGAGGCACAGATACGCAGTATTTT CASARGTGGTDTQYF TRBV11-3 once TRBJ2-3 TRBD1
TGTGCCAGCAGCTCCCGGGACTGGAGGTTGGGGGAGCTGTTTTTT CASSSRDWRLGELFF TRBV7-8 - TRBJ2-2 -
TGCGCCAGCAGCCGACCGGGACGCAGGATCTCTGGAAACACCATATATTTT CASSRPGRRISGNTIYF TRBV4-1 - TRBJ1-3 -
TGTGCCAGCAGCTTGCAAATCGCAGAGACCGGGGAGCTGTTTTTT CASSLQIAETGELFF TRBV5-4 - TRBJ2-2 -
TGTGCCAGCAGCGCCGTGGCGACGCAGGGGGGCCACGAGCAGTACTTC CASSAVATQGGHEQYF TRBV2 - TRBJ2-7 -
TGTGCCAGCAGCCAAGATTCCCTTGGTCAGGGGCAGAGAGCTTTCTTT CASSQDSLGQGQRAFF TRBV4-2 few TRBJ1-1 -
TGTGCCAGCTCACCGGGACAGTCCACAGATACGCAGTATTTT CASSPGQSTDTQYF TRBV18 once TRBJ2-3 TRBD1
TGTGCCAGTGGATTAGCGGGAGGCCCTTACGAGCAGTACTTC CASGLAGGPYEQYF TRBV2 - TRBJ2-7 TRBD2
TGTGCCAGCAGTTACTCGACAGCGGGACCACTCAATGAGCAGTTCTTC CASSYSTAGPLNEQFF TRBV6-5 - TRBJ2-1 TRBD2
TGCGCCAGCAGCCATAGGGACAGGAACACTGAAGCTTTCTTT CASSHRDRNTEAFF TRBV5-1 - TRBJ1-1 TRBD1
TGTGCCTGGAGTCGGGACAGCGTAAATGAGAAACTGTTTTTT CAWSRDSVNEKLFF TRBV30 - TRBJ1-4 TRBD1
TGTGCCAGCAGCTTGGGGGTTGGCGAGCAGTACTTC CASSLGVGEQYF TRBV5-5 - TRBJ2-7 -
TGTGCCAGTAGTATTGGCGGGATGGTCGTCAATGAGCAGTTCTTC CASSIGGMVVNEQFF TRBV19 - TRBJ2-1 -